This T cell receptor (beta chain) was sequenced for a study of blood T cell repertoires in COVID-19. Study summary: T cells, B-cell-depleted T cells, or PBMCs provided the cDNA or gDNA that served as material.

In the original analysis: The assay estimated nucleated cells by amplifying reference gene primers. TCRdb's table, derived via immunoSEQ multiplex PCR, lists solely in-frame clones and lacks some. V and J calls and clone size come straight from that table; D and trimming were deduced from the DNA. Among about 180,000 clones listed, roughly three quarters were seen once. Germline CDR1 and CDR2: MDHEN and SYDVKM. The CDR3 is 13 amino acids. J lost 5 bases, V lost 3 bases, and 3 bases had no gene match. Seattle's cohort entered during active infection and was followed longitudinally. The chain is built from TRBV28 and TRBJ2-5; 7 bases map to TRBD2. The sequencing input was peripheral blood. This receptor was identified in a woman aged 80 or over with COVID-19, enrolled during active disease. The CDR3 region has the DNA TGTGCCAGCAGTTTGATGGGGGGGGAGACCCAGTACTTC. Amino acids: CASSLMGGETQYF.